The 14 T cell receptor beta chains listed next were all sequenced from one sample in a study of cytomegalovirus exposure and HLA in healthy donors. A multiplex PCR was run with 60 Vbeta primers and 13 Jbeta primers. Clones were sequenced by immunoSEQ multiplex PCR, and TCRdb holds only the in-frame ones, with some missing. This table has approximately 140,000 clones, about 85% appearing once. The sequenced sample consisted of PBMCs. These receptors originate from a female donor in good health and CMV-seronegative.

The chain employs TRBV7-6 and TRBJ2-1; D ambiguous. CDR3 size: 13 residues. V dropped 1 base and J dropped 9 bases, with 10 bases sitting between them. Germline loops: CDR1 SGHVS, CDR2 FNYEAQ. CDR3 in amino acids: CASSLESTTEQFF. In DNA form, the CDR3 reads TGTGCCAGCAGCTTAGAGAGCACTACTGAGCAGTTCTTC.

V and J are TRBV7-2 and TRBJ2-7, with 8 bases matching TRBD1. Germline V CDR1 and CDR2: SGHTA, FQGNSA. The V segment lost 4 bases and the J segment 1 base; nucleotides outside the gene matches: 12. CDR3 length: 17 amino acids. The CDR3 bases are TGTGCCAGCAGCTCAGTGGGGACAGGAACTTTTTCCTACGAGCAGTACTTC. Its translation: CASSSVGTGTFSYEQYF. The full variable domain, in which reference TRBV7-2 and TRBJ2-7 provide the parts outside the CDR3, is GAGVSQSPSNKVTEKGKDVELRCDPISGHTALYWYRQSLGQGLEFLIYFQGNSAPDKSGLPSDRFSAERTGGSVSTLTIQRTQQEDSAVYLCASSSVGTGTFSYEQYFGPGTRLTVT.

V and J are TRBV14 and TRBJ1-1; D is ambiguous. The CDR3 loop spans 14 amino acids. CDR1 and CDR2 (germline): SGHDN, FVKESK. V was shortened by 0 bases and J by 0 bases, with 5 bases between the two germline ends. The CDR3: CASSQDRLNTEAFF. CDR3 bases: TGTGCCAGCAGCCAAGATCGGTTGAACACTGAAGCTTTCTTT.

The V gene is TRBV10-3, the J gene TRBJ2-5, with 9 bases lining up with TRBD2. This CDR3 has 13 amino acids. The germline V gene encodes CDR1 ENHRY and CDR2 SYGVKD. V lost 9 bases and J lost 4; bases outside the gene matches: 6. CDR3 sequence (DNA): TGTGCCATGGCGGGGGGGCAAGGAGAGACCCAGTACTTC. Amino acids: CAMAGGQGETQYF.

The chain combines TRBV18 with TRBJ2-7; no firm D call. In germline, CDR1 is KGHSH, CDR2 LQKENI. Trimming took 3 bases from V and 6 from J, leaving 9 bases between them. The CDR3 is 12 residues long. The CDR3 bases are TGTGCCAGCTCACCTCCGGGTGGCGAGCAGTACTTC. This encodes CASSPPGGEQYF.

J is TRBJ2-2 and V is TRBV5-1; D unresolved. The length of the CDR3 is 14 residues. Between the trimmed V and J ends, which lost 2 bases and 0 bases, there was a span of 5 bases. Per the germline V gene, CDR1 is SGHRS and CDR2 is YFSETQ. CDR3 loop: CASSFTANTGELFF. CDR3 nucleotides: TGCGCCAGCAGCTTTACAGCGAACACCGGGGAGCTGTTTTTT.

The J gene is TRBJ1-2, the V gene TRBV7-8; no clear D gene. The CDR3 sequence is 12 residues long. Germline V gene sequence: CDR1 SGHVS, CDR2 FQNEAQ. V was shortened by 5 bases and J by 2 bases, with 6 bases between the two germline ends. CDR3 nucleotide sequence: TGTGCCAGCAGCAGGGAGAACTATGGCTACACCTTC. Translated: CASSRENYGYTF.

This clone appeared many times. The chain is built from TRBV2 and TRBJ2-3, with a tentative D call TRBD2 (5 bases). Germline V gene sequence: CDR1 SNHLY, CDR2 FYNNEI. The CDR3 has 13 amino acids. The V gene lost 11 bases and the J gene lost 3 bases, with 15 bases spanning the gap. The CDR3 reads CAVKRSGTDTQYF. The CDR3 bases are TGTGCCGTTAAGCGGTCGGGGACAGATACGCAGTATTTT.

The CDR3 DNA reads as TGTGCCAGCAGCGGGGAGGGTTGGAGGGAGCAGTACTTC. It encodes CASSGEGWREQYF. The gene calls are TRBV2 and TRBJ2-7, with 7 bases aligning to TRBD2. The CDR3 loop spans 13 amino acids. Unmatched junction bases numbered 9, after V lost 6 bases and J lost 7 bases. The germline gives CDR1 SNHLY, CDR2 FYNNEI.

V usage is TRBV6-1 and J usage is TRBJ1-2; D possibly corresponds to TRBD1 (6 bases). V shed 8 bases and J shed 6 bases, with 16 bases lying between them. Germline V gene lookup returns CDR1 MNHNS and CDR2 SASEGT. This CDR3 has 13 residues. This chain's CDR3 is CASVRAGENGYTF. The CDR3 nucleotides are TGTGCCAGCGTGCGGGCAGGGGAAAATGGCTACACCTTC.

This chain joins TRBV6-1 and TRBJ2-1; no definite D call. This CDR3 spans 12 amino acids. V lost 7 bases and J 6 bases, leaving 10 bases between the germline ends. Per germline, CDR1 MNHNS and CDR2 SASEGT. The CDR3 nucleotides read TGTGCCAGCACACGAGCGCTCAATGAGCAGTTCTTC. It encodes CASTRALNEQFF.

V is TRBV12-5 and J is TRBJ1-5; TRBD1 matches 8 bases. J gave up 5 bases and V 5 bases, and 8 bases lay outside the gene matches. The germline V gene encodes CDR1 LGHNT and CDR2 FRNRAP. This CDR3 region has 15 residues. CDR3 residues: CASGRFGTGDQPQHF. CDR3 DNA: TGTGCTAGTGGTCGCTTCGGGACAGGAGATCAGCCCCAGCATTTT.

The genes are TRBV5-1 and TRBJ2-1; TRBD2 matches at 8 bases. V lost 4 bases, J lost 2 bases, and 8 bases stayed unmatched. CDR1 SGHRS and CDR2 YFSETQ come from the germline V gene. This CDR3 contains 16 residues. The CDR3 loop reads CASSPNGRGTYNEQFF. The CDR3 DNA reads TGCGCCAGCAGCCCAAACGGGAGGGGTACCTACAATGAGCAGTTCTTC. Combining the CDR3 with reference TRBV5-1 and TRBJ2-1 gives the whole variable domain KAGVTQTPRYLIKTRGQQVTLSCSPISGHRSVSWYQQTPGQGLQFLFEYFSETQRNKGNFPGRFSGRQFSNSRSEMNVSTLELGDSALYLCASSPNGRGTYNEQFFGPGTRLTVL.

This chain connects TRBV5-6 to TRBJ2-7; D call uncertain. The germline gives CDR1 SGHDT, CDR2 YYEEEE. Deletions cut 1 base from V and 4 bases from J, with 12 bases between. This CDR3 region has 14 residues. The CDR3 DNA reads TGTGCCAGCAGCTTGAGCCAGGCCCTGTACGAGCAGTACTTC. Amino acid sequence: CASSLSQALYEQYF. Using reference TRBV5-6 and TRBJ2-7 for the parts outside the CDR3, the full variable domain is DAGVTQSPTHLIKTRGQQVTLRCSPKSGHDTVSWYQQALGQGPQFIFQYYEEEERQRGNFPDRFSGHQFPNYSSELNVNALLLGDSALYLCASSLSQALYEQYFGPGTRLTVT.